This entry concerns a single TCR beta chain. Using immunoSEQ multiplex PCR, the repertoire was profiled, and TCRdb retains in-frame clones only, with some absent. The sample yields millions of clones, 90% to 95% seen once. The record originates from a study of shared clonotypes between healthy human individuals. This CDR3 comprises 13 residues. The V gene's germline CDR1 is SGHDN and CDR2 FVKESK. Deletions cut 1 base from V and 8 bases from J, with 8 bases between. This TCR came from a man younger than 35 in good health. Some clones in this sample may be carry-over from other donors' samples. The sequencing input was naive CD4+ T cells from PBMCs. Subset indicated: CD45RA+ positively selected. V gene TRBV14 combines with J gene TRBJ1-4; unclear D gene. The CDR3 DNA reads as TGTGCCAGCAGCCAAGTTCGGGCAGAAAAACTGTTTTTT. Its translation: CASSQVRAEKLFF.